The rows below give T cell receptor beta chains drawn from one sample of a study of T cells in Graves' hyperthyroidism and ophthalmopathy. One entry per CDR3 protein, called by TCRdb with MiXCR from the multiplex PCR reads. The table includes hundreds of thousands of distinct CDR3 sequences, approximately 15% detected once. The sequencing sample was made of blood. These receptors originate from a middle-aged woman with Graves' ophthalmopathy. Both conserved end residues are part of each CDR3. A D gene is named only where the DNA matches it firmly. A clone size is listed for some rows: how often the clone was seen (once, few, many), or a class if it is expanded.

V: TRBV11-2; size: many; length: 14; J: TRBJ1-1; D: TRBD1; DNA: TGTGCCAGCAGCTGGACAGGGGGCGGGGGGCGAGCTTTCTTT; CDR3: CASSWTGGGGRAFF
V: TRBV20-1; size: few; length: 13; J: TRBJ2-3; D: TRBD1; DNA: TGCGGGACAGGGGTCCCCCTCGCAGATACGCAGTATTTT; CDR3: CGTGVPLADTQYF
V: TRBV19; size: few; length: 15; J: TRBJ1-5; D: TRBD1; DNA: TGTGCCAGTAGTATTTCGGGACAGGGTGGTCAGCCCCAGCATTTT; CDR3: CASSISGQGGQPQHF
V: TRBV30; size: many; length: 13; J: TRBJ1-5; D: NA; DNA: TGTGCCTGGAGTGCGGGACTCCTGCAGCCCCAGCATTTT; CDR3: CAWSAGLLQPQHF
V: TRBV7-6; size: many; length: 16; J: TRBJ2-1; D: NA; DNA: TGTGCCAGCAGCTTAGGTACTTGGCGGGGCGACAATGAGCAGTTCTTC; CDR3: CASSLGTWRGDNEQFF
V: TRBV5-6; size: NA; length: 14; J: TRBJ2-5; D: NA; DNA: TGTGCCAGCAGCCCCAGGGCGGGGCTAGAGACCCAGTACTTC; CDR3: CASSPRAGLETQYF
V: TRBV20-1; size: NA; length: 14; J: TRBJ2-3; D: NA; DNA: TGCAGTGCTCTCCTAGGGGTTAGGACAGATACGCAGTATTTT; CDR3: CSALLGVRTDTQYF
V: TRBV7-2; size: many; length: 15; J: TRBJ1-5; D: NA; DNA: TGTGCCAGCAGTTACACAGGGAGCAGCAATCAGCCCCAGCATTTT; CDR3: CASSYTGSSNQPQHF
V: TRBV15; size: NA; length: 15; J: TRBJ1-5; D: TRBD1; DNA: TGTGCCACCAGCAGAGGAGACAGGGGAAATCAGCCCCAGCATTTT; CDR3: CATSRGDRGNQPQHF
V: TRBV28; size: many; length: 17; J: TRBJ2-3; D: TRBD2; DNA: TGTGCCAGCAGTCGTGGGCTAGCGGGAGCGGGGCCAGATACGCAGTATTTT; CDR3: CASSRGLAGAGPDTQYF
V: TRBV27; size: NA; length: 16; J: TRBJ2-3; D: NA; DNA: TGTGCCAGCAGTTTACAGGCCGTCTCTAGCACAGATACGCGGTATTTT; CDR3: CASSLQAVSSTDTRYF
V: TRBV9; size: many; length: 15; J: TRBJ2-6; D: NA; DNA: TGTGCCAGCAGCGTAGTAGGATCTGGGGCCAACGTCCTGACTTTC; CDR3: CASSVVGSGANVLTF
V: TRBV6-7; size: few; length: 14; J: TRBJ1-2; D: NA; DNA: TGTGCCAGCAGTTACGAGGGGGGCGGCTATGGCTACACCTTC; CDR3: CASSYEGGGYGYTF
V: TRBV20-1; size: NA; length: 10; J: TRBJ1-2; D: NA; DNA: TGCAGTAGCCTGGGGGACCGCTACACCTTC; CDR3: CSSLGDRYTF
V: TRBV20-1; size: few; length: 15; J: TRBJ1-5; D: NA; DNA: TGCAGTGCTAGAGTTGCAGGAGGGACGACTCAGCCCCAGCATTTT; CDR3: CSARVAGGTTQPQHF
V: TRBV20-1; size: many; length: 16; J: TRBJ2-1; D: TRBD2; DNA: TGCAGTGCTAGTCCGGGACTAGCGGGAGACTACAATGAGCAGTTCTTC; CDR3: CSASPGLAGDYNEQFF
V: TRBV2; size: many; length: 16; J: TRBJ2-3; D: TRBD1; DNA: TGTGCCAGCAGTCGGTCCCGGGACAGAGGTGAGGATACGCAGTATTTT; CDR3: CASSRSRDRGEDTQYF
V: TRBV5-1; size: NA; length: 13; J: TRBJ1-2; D: NA; DNA: TGCGCCAGCAGCATAGACGGAGACTATGGCTACACCTTC; CDR3: CASSIDGDYGYTF
V: TRBV4-1; size: few; length: 13; J: TRBJ2-3; D: NA; DNA: TGCGCCAGCAGCCAAGTAGGCACAGATACGCAGTATTTT; CDR3: CASSQVGTDTQYF
V: TRBV12-3/TRBV12-4; size: NA; length: 12; J: TRBJ2-2; D: NA; DNA: TGTGCCAGCAGCAGACTTTCCGGGGAGCTGTTTTTT; CDR3: CASSRLSGELFF
V: TRBV18; size: NA; length: 15; J: TRBJ2-3; D: NA; DNA: TGTGCCAGCTCACCGTCGGGACGTGTAACAGATACGCAGTATTTT; CDR3: CASSPSGRVTDTQYF
V: TRBV27; size: many; length: 15; J: TRBJ1-5; D: NA; DNA: TGTGCCAGCAGTTTATCGATGGGGGGTGCTCAGCCCCAGCATTTT; CDR3: CASSLSMGGAQPQHF
V: TRBV29-1; size: NA; length: 14; J: TRBJ1-1; D: NA; DNA: TGCAGCGTTGTTAGACAGTCGCTTAACACTGAAGCTTTCTTT; CDR3: CSVVRQSLNTEAFF
V: TRBV5-1; size: many; length: 17; J: TRBJ2-3; D: TRBD2; DNA: TGCGCCAGCAGCTTGGTCGCTAGCGGGGATAGCACAGATACGCAGTATTTT; CDR3: CASSLVASGDSTDTQYF
V: TRBV24-1; size: NA; length: 15; J: TRBJ2-1; D: NA; DNA: TGTGCCACCAGCGACAGCCTCGGGCTTAACAATGAGCAGTTCTTC; CDR3: CATSDSLGLNNEQFF
V: TRBV18; size: few; length: 15; J: TRBJ2-3; D: TRBD1; DNA: TGTGCCAGCTCACCGATGCAGGGGGCAACAGATACGCAGTATTTT; CDR3: CASSPMQGATDTQYF
V: TRBV7-8; size: few; length: 17; J: TRBJ1-1; D: NA; DNA: TGTGCCAGCAGCTTGCTAAGTTCGGGGGTTGGTTCTTCTGAAGCTTTCTTT; CDR3: CASSLLSSGVGSSEAFF
V: TRBV6-5; size: NA; length: 13; J: TRBJ1-1; D: NA; DNA: TGTGCCAGCAGTTACTCGAAGCGGGGAGAAGCTTTCTTT; CDR3: CASSYSKRGEAFF
V: TRBV10-1; size: many; length: 9; J: TRBJ2-7; D: NA; DNA: TGCGCCAGCGGGGAGGAGCAGTACTTC; CDR3: CASGEEQYF
V: TRBV4-2; size: NA; length: 14; J: TRBJ2-1; D: TRBD2; DNA: TGTGCCAGCAGCCGGTCTAGCGGTTCCTACGAGCAGTTCTTC; CDR3: CASSRSSGSYEQFF
V: TRBV5-1; size: many; length: 15; J: TRBJ1-2; D: NA; DNA: TGCGCCAGCAGCTTGGACCCACAGATCTACTATGGCTACACCTTC; CDR3: CASSLDPQIYYGYTF
V: TRBV2; size: many; length: 14; J: TRBJ1-1; D: TRBD1; DNA: TGTGCCAGCGAACCAGGGGGCCTAAACACTGAAGCTTTCTTT; CDR3: CASEPGGLNTEAFF
V: TRBV7-2; size: many; length: 13; J: TRBJ1-2; D: NA; DNA: TGTGCCAGCAGCGAGCTACTCCACTATGGCTACACCTTC; CDR3: CASSELLHYGYTF
V: TRBV7-3; size: many; length: 14; J: TRBJ1-1; D: NA; DNA: TGTGCCAGCAGCCCAGACACAACGGCCCTTCCGGCTTTCTTT; CDR3: CASSPDTTALPAFF
V: TRBV30; size: NA; length: 14; J: TRBJ1-1; D: NA; DNA: TGTGCCTGGAGCGGGGAGACCAAGAGCACTGAAGCTTTCTTT; CDR3: CAWSGETKSTEAFF
V: TRBV20-1; size: NA; length: 14; J: TRBJ2-2; D: NA; DNA: TGCAGTGCTAGAGGACCTCAGGGGCCCGGGGAGCTGTTTTTT; CDR3: CSARGPQGPGELFF
V: TRBV30; size: many; length: 13; J: TRBJ2-3; D: TRBD2; DNA: TGTGCCTGGTCCCCAGCGGGGGGGCCCGCGCAGTATTTT; CDR3: CAWSPAGGPAQYF
V: TRBV20-1; size: NA; length: 17; J: TRBJ2-3; D: TRBD2; DNA: TGCAGTGCTAGAGATCCGGGACTAGCGGGATACACAGATACGCAGTATTTT; CDR3: CSARDPGLAGYTDTQYF
V: TRBV30; size: many; length: 15; J: TRBJ1-2; D: NA; DNA: TGTGCCTGGATGGGCCAGCGGGGCCGTAACTATGGCTACACCTTC; CDR3: CAWMGQRGRNYGYTF
V: TRBV20-1; size: many; length: 16; J: TRBJ2-3; D: TRBD2; DNA: TGCAGTGCTAGAGATCTTTCGGGGGGGACCACAGATACGCAGTATTTT; CDR3: CSARDLSGGTTDTQYF
V: TRBV7-9; size: few; length: 14; J: TRBJ1-2; D: NA; DNA: TGTGCCAGCAGCTCATGGCAGGGTGATAATGGCTACACCTTC; CDR3: CASSSWQGDNGYTF
V: TRBV6-2/TRBV6-3; size: NA; length: 14; J: TRBJ2-7; D: NA; DNA: TGTGCCAGCAGTTACTCGAGGACCAACTACGAGCAGTACTTC; CDR3: CASSYSRTNYEQYF
V: TRBV19; size: NA; length: 13; J: TRBJ2-7; D: NA; DNA: TGTGCCAGTACCATGGGAAGGGGAGGCGAGCAGTACTTC; CDR3: CASTMGRGGEQYF
V: TRBV15; size: few; length: 15; J: TRBJ2-5; D: NA; DNA: TGTGCCACCAGCAGAGTGGGGGGGGGCCCAGAGGCCCAGTACTTC; CDR3: CATSRVGGGPEAQYF
V: TRBV12-3/TRBV12-4; size: many; length: 14; J: TRBJ2-5; D: TRBD1; DNA: TGTGCCAGCACCAAGGACAGGGTACAAGAGACCCAGTACTTC; CDR3: CASTKDRVQETQYF
V: TRBV19; size: NA; length: 12; J: TRBJ2-7; D: NA; DNA: TGTGCCAGTATCCCAAACCCTTACGAGCAGTACTTC; CDR3: CASIPNPYEQYF
V: TRBV6-1; size: NA; length: 13; J: TRBJ2-2; D: NA; DNA: TGTGCCAGCAGTGCCCTTGAGCCGGGGGAGCTGTTTTTT; CDR3: CASSALEPGELFF
V: TRBV11-3; size: many; length: 15; J: TRBJ2-1; D: NA; DNA: TGTGCCAGCAGCTTAGGTGTCTCAGGGAGGAATGAGCAGTTCTTC; CDR3: CASSLGVSGRNEQFF
V: TRBV7-3; size: many; length: 14; J: TRBJ1-1; D: NA; DNA: TGTGCCAGCAGCTCCTCCGCAGGGACGACTGAAGCTTTCTTT; CDR3: CASSSSAGTTEAFF
V: TRBV5-1; size: NA; length: 15; J: TRBJ1-2; D: NA; DNA: TGCGCCAGCATGGGAGGCGGGAAGGCGTACTATGGCTACACCTTC; CDR3: CASMGGGKAYYGYTF